One T cell receptor beta chain is described in this entry. The entry originates in a study of blood T cell repertoires in COVID-19. Living in about 25 US areas, the participants were between about 18 and 100 years of age. Allocation to cohorts depended on clinical history reported by the participants. This CDR3 region has 12 residues. The germline V gene has CDR1 KGHDR and CDR2 SFDVKD. V lost 2 bases to trimming and J lost 9 bases, with 7 bases between them. In the original processing: The assay estimated nucleated cells by amplifying reference gene primers. Sequencing used immunoSEQ multiplex PCR; TCRdb keeps in-frame clones, though not all of them. The DNA was the basis for D and trimming; V, J and clone size are from that table. The repertoire holds 400,000 or so clones, approximately 87% seen once, with about 2.1% in the top ten.

The gene calls are TRBV24-1 and TRBJ2-1; no reliable D call. Sample: PBMCs or T cells enriched from blood (not recorded which). This sequence was found in a man aged 35-49 years in a cohort exposed to, infected with or recovered from COVID-19 (not recorded which). The CDR3 DNA sequence: TGTGCCACCAGTGATTCCAGGCCTGAGCAGTTCTTC. Its translation: CATSDSRPEQFF.